The 26 T cell receptor beta chains reported below all come from one sample, sequenced in a study of T cells in Graves' hyperthyroidism and ophthalmopathy. Amplified TCR beta CDR3 regions came from RNA transcripts. A set of HTBI primers served as the primers for a first-round RT-PCR of the TCR CDR3. In TCRdb, the multiplex PCR reads were re-called with MiXCR into one record per CDR3 protein. The sample shows about 520,000 distinct CDR3 sequences, approximately 24% of them seen only once. Sequencing input: blood. Receptors were obtained from a woman between 25 and 40 years old with Graves' ophthalmopathy.

The rearrangement links TRBV27 to TRBJ2-7; D not certain. Germline loops: CDR1 MNHEY, CDR2 SMNVEV (reference sequence). This CDR3 comprises 12 residues. V was pared by 7 bases and J by 3 bases, with 10 bases between. The CDR3 DNA reads as TGTGCCAGCACGAGGCAGTTCTACGAGCAGTACTTC. This encodes CASTRQFYEQYF.

The genes are TRBV7-2 and TRBJ2-5; 9 bases map to TRBD2. With 4 bases clipped from V and 3 bases from J, the junction kept 3 bases outside the gene matches. This CDR3 has 14 amino acids. CDR1 is SGHTA and CDR2 is FQGNSA in the germline V gene. The CDR3 region is CASSSRLAEETQYF. CDR3 coding DNA: TGTGCCAGCAGCTCCCGACTAGCGGAAGAGACCCAGTACTTC.

This clonotype showed up just a few times. V and J are TRBV6-2 or TRBV6-3 and TRBJ1-5, with D possibly matching TRBD1 (5 bases). This CDR3 contains 14 residues. From germline, CDR1 is MNHEY and CDR2 SVGEGT. Deletions cut 6 bases from V and 7 bases from J, with 16 bases between. The DNA of the CDR3 is TGTGCCAGCAGCCGGACTTACGAGGGGCAGCCCCAGCATTTT. Its translation is CASSRTYEGQPQHF.

The V and J genes are TRBV14 and TRBJ2-5; TRBD2 agrees at 7 bases. CDR1 is SGHDN, CDR2 FVKESK, per germline. V lost 4 bases and J lost 5; bases outside the gene matches: 10. The CDR3 length is 15 residues. As DNA, the CDR3 is TGTGCCAGCAGCCTTGGGACTACCCGTCCGGAGACCCAGTACTTC. Its translation: CASSLGTTRPETQYF.

The chain combines TRBV7-2 with TRBJ1-5, with D maybe TRBD1 (6 bases). Germline V lookup: CDR1 SGHTA, CDR2 FQGNSA. The CDR3 is 17 amino acids. V lost 0 bases and J 2 bases, leaving 14 bases between the germline ends. The CDR3 region is CASSLAGRGAGNQPQHF. CDR3 coding DNA: TGTGCCAGCAGCTTAGCCGGGAGGGGGGCTGGCAATCAGCCCCAGCATTTT.

This clonotype was observed a handful of times. The chain is built from TRBV11-2 and TRBJ2-2; D may be TRBD1 or TRBD2 (5 bases each). Trimming left V 3 bases short and J 2 bases short, with 13 bases between. CDR1 and CDR2 from the germline V gene are SGHAT and FQNNGV. The CDR3 sequence is 16 residues long. Written as DNA, the CDR3 is TGTGCCAGCAGCTTTTATGGGGGACCCAACACCGGGGAGCTGTTTTTT. Translating it yields CASSFYGGPNTGELFF.

This clonotype was detected many times. The chain is built from TRBV28 and TRBJ1-1; D is ambiguous. The V gene's germline CDR1 is MDHEN and CDR2 SYDVKM. Trimming stripped 8 bases from V and 0 bases from J, with 10 bases between. This CDR3 is built from 13 residues. CDR3 sequence: CASVGSLNTEAFF. DNA of the CDR3: TGTGCCAGCGTGGGCTCGTTGAACACTGAAGCTTTCTTT. Variable domain in full (rest from reference TRBV28 and TRBJ1-1): DVKVTQSSRYLVKRTGEKVFLECVQDMDHENMFWYRQDPGLGLRLIYFSYDVKMKEKGDIPEGYSVSREKKERFSLILESASTNQTSMYLCASVGSLNTEAFFGQGTRLTVV.

This clonotype occurred a few times. The V and J genes are TRBV7-3 and TRBJ2-5; the D is unclear. CDR1 is SGHTA, CDR2 FQGTGA, per germline. The V and J ends lost 1 base and 5 bases respectively, with 11 bases between them. The CDR3 contains 14 residues. CDR3 amino acids: CASSLNGRMETQYF. In DNA form, the CDR3 reads TGTGCCAGCAGCTTAAATGGTAGGATGGAGACCCAGTACTTC.

The chain joins TRBV12-3 or TRBV12-4 to TRBJ2-7; D is perhaps TRBD2 (6 bases). Trimming pared 6 bases from V and 2 bases from J, leaving 20 bases between. The CDR3 consists of 16 residues. In nucleotides, the CDR3 is TGTGCCAGCAGCTCCCTCGGGGGTCCCGGGGCCTACGAGCAGTACTTC. Translating gives CASSSLGGPGAYEQYF.

This sequence joins TRBV19 and TRBJ1-5; 9 nucleotides align to TRBD1. Germline assignment: CDR1 LNHDA and CDR2 SQIVND (reference sequence). The V gene end was trimmed by 0 bases and the J gene end by 6 bases; junction bases not matched to a gene: 12. The CDR3 is 18 amino acids. DNA for the CDR3: TGTGCCAGTAGTATAGATGTCCCCGGACAGGGGTCGGCTCAGCCCCAGCATTTT. It is translated as CASSIDVPGQGSAQPQHF.

V usage is TRBV6-5 and J usage is TRBJ1-1, with D unresolved. V gave up 2 bases and J gave up 4 bases, with 17 bases separating them. Germline values: CDR1 MNHEY, CDR2 SVGAGI. The CDR3 is 16 amino acids. This CDR3 is CASSYQSQTFGTEAFF. The CDR3 DNA follows: TGTGCCAGCAGTTACCAGAGCCAAACCTTCGGCACTGAAGCTTTCTTT.

This clonotype was seen only a few times. The genes are TRBV12-3 or TRBV12-4 and TRBJ1-2; D gene uncertain. The CDR3 is made up of 13 amino acids. The V gene lost 1 base and the J gene lost 6 bases, with 9 bases spanning the gap. The CDR3 nucleotides are TGTGCCAGCAGTTTAGGGATACCTGATGGCTACACCTTC. It specifies CASSLGIPDGYTF.

This clonotype was recorded at least ten times. V is TRBV20-1 and J is TRBJ2-2, with 15 bases that match TRBD2. Trimming at V came to 7 bases and at J to 1 base, leaving 13 bases not matched to a gene. Germline CDR1 is DFQATT and CDR2 is SNEGSKA (reference sequence). This CDR3 comprises 19 residues. The CDR3 loop is CSVDRSPGLAGGNTGELFF. In DNA, the CDR3 is TGCAGTGTGGATCGTAGTCCGGGACTAGCGGGGGGGAACACCGGGGAGCTGTTTTTT.

This clonotype has a count of ten or more. The genes are TRBV5-1 and TRBJ2-7, with TRBD2 matching over 13 bases. Germline values: CDR1 SGHRS, CDR2 YFSETQ. This CDR3 contains 18 residues. J lost 3 bases, V lost 4 bases, and 13 bases had no gene match. The CDR3 nucleotides read TGCGCCAGCAGCCCCGCTGGACAGAGGACTAGCGGGGGCTACGAGCAGTACTTC. Its translation is CASSPAGQRTSGGYEQYF.

This clonotype occurred a few times. The genes are TRBV4-1 and TRBJ2-5; D is ambiguous. Germline V gene data show CDR1 as MGHRA and CDR2 as YSYEKL. V was pared by 2 bases and J by 7 bases, with 8 bases between. The CDR3 totals 12 residues. CDR3 bases: TGCGCCAGCAGCCAACCCCGAGGGACCCAGTACTTC. Protein sequence: CASSQPRGTQYF.

This clonotype was observed a handful of times. The rearrangement joins TRBV6-5 to TRBJ1-1, with no clear D. The CDR3 has 17 residues. CDR1 is MNHEY and CDR2 is SVGAGI in the germline V gene. Trimming cost V 0 bases and J 1 base, with 15 bases left between them. The CDR3 region has the DNA TGTGCCAGCAGTTACTCGATTTCTTGGGGAAAGAACACTGAAGCTTTCTTT. This codes for CASSYSISWGKNTEAFF.

At least ten counts were recorded for this clonotype. The V and J genes are TRBV11-2 and TRBJ2-5; 12 nucleotides align to TRBD2. V lost 5 bases and J lost 5; bases outside the gene matches: 12. CDR1 and CDR2 from the germline V gene are SGHAT and FQNNGV. The CDR3 contains 17 residues. The CDR3 region has the DNA TGTGCCAGCAGCCCAATGGGGCTAGCGGGGGGGCGGGAGACCCAGTACTTC. The encoded protein is CASSPMGLAGGRETQYF.

The chain joins TRBV11-1 to TRBJ2-2; the D call may be TRBD1 or TRBD2 (5 bases each). The germline V gene encodes CDR1 SGHAT and CDR2 FQDESV (reference sequence). V shed 4 bases and J shed 0 bases, with 15 bases lying between them. The CDR3 extends over 17 amino acids. The CDR3 is CASSYDPGPPNTGELFF. As DNA, the CDR3 is TGTGCCAGCAGCTATGATCCGGGGCCCCCGAACACCGGGGAGCTGTTTTTT.

The chain uses TRBV7-6 and TRBJ2-5, with D perhaps matching TRBD2 (5 bases). Germline CDR1 reads SGHVS; CDR2 reads FNYEAQ. Trimming shortened V by 0 bases and J by 4 bases, and 9 bases separated the two germline ends. The CDR3 has 14 amino acids. DNA of the CDR3: TGTGCCAGCAGCTTAGCGATGGGAGTAGAGACCCAGTACTTC. This encodes CASSLAMGVETQYF.

This clonotype was observed many times. This chain connects TRBV12-3 or TRBV12-4 to TRBJ2-7; D is possibly TRBD1 (6 bases). CDR3 size: 14 residues. Trimming removed 4 bases at V and 6 bases at J, with 16 bases between. The CDR3 DNA is TGTGCCAGCAGTTACCACCACCCAGGGGTCGAGCAGTACTTC. Its protein is CASSYHHPGVEQYF.

The table lists this clonotype with many counts. The chain joins TRBV6-5 to TRBJ1-5; D remains ambiguous. The germline V gene has CDR1 MNHEY and CDR2 SVGAGI. Trimming shortened V by 10 bases and J by 0 bases, and 10 bases separated the two germline ends. The CDR3 sequence is 13 residues long. In DNA form, the CDR3 reads TGTGCCACCGGCACTAATAGCAATCAGCCCCAGCATTTT. Protein sequence: CATGTNSNQPQHF.

Many counts were recorded for this clonotype. This chain links TRBV6-1 with TRBJ1-3; 7 bases match TRBD1. Losses at the gene ends were 7 bases for V and 4 bases for J; bases not matched to a gene: 10. The CDR3 sequence is 15 residues long. The germline CDR1 and CDR2 sequences are MNHNS and SASEGT. The CDR3 loop is CASIPDRALGNTIYF. CDR3 sequence (DNA): TGTGCCAGCATCCCTGACAGGGCTTTGGGAAACACCATATATTTT.

This clonotype has ten or more counts. This sequence joins TRBV29-1 and TRBJ2-7, with D possibly TRBD1 on 5 matching bases. Germline lookup yields CDR1 SQVTM and CDR2 ANQGSEA. V was shortened by 3 bases and J by 3 bases, with 9 bases between the two germline ends. The CDR3 is 12 residues long. The DNA for the CDR3 is TGCAGCGTTGAGGACATTAACTACGAGCAGTACTTC. Amino acids: CSVEDINYEQYF.

This clonotype came up many times. The chain joins TRBV12-3 or TRBV12-4 to TRBJ1-2; TRBD1 is a possible D gene (5 bases). The CDR3 consists of 16 residues. The V gene lost 6 bases and the J gene lost 1 base, with 18 bases spanning the gap. As DNA, the CDR3 is TGTGCCAGCAGAAGCGACAGACCCGACCTTAACTATGGCTACACCTTC. Protein product: CASRSDRPDLNYGYTF.

In this sample, this clonotype turned up many times. This chain joins TRBV5-1 and TRBJ1-1; D gene ambiguous. The V gene's germline CDR1 is SGHRS and CDR2 YFSETQ. The CDR3 covers 13 residues. V was pared by 1 base and J by 7 bases, with 11 bases between. CDR3 residues: CASSLITEGEAFF. DNA of the CDR3: TGCGCCAGCAGCTTGATAACAGAGGGTGAAGCTTTCTTT.

In its sample, this clonotype was seen many times. The rearrangement uses TRBV12-3 or TRBV12-4 and TRBJ2-7; 9 positions match TRBD2. The CDR3 spans 15 residues. V lost 4 bases, J lost 7 bases, and 11 bases stayed unmatched. The CDR3 DNA follows: TGTGCCAGCAGTTATTCTGCGGGGGGGCCGGGTGAGCAGTACTTC. It yields the protein CASSYSAGGPGEQYF.